The rows below give T cell receptor beta chains drawn from one sample of a study of cytomegalovirus exposure and HLA in healthy donors. The repertoire was sequenced with immunoSEQ multiplex PCR; TCRdb's copy has only in-frame clones and lacks some. The sample lists some 200,000 clones, around 79% occurring once. The source material was PBMCs. The receptors come from a girl aged 2-10 years in good health and CMV-seronegative. The CDR3 runs from the conserved cysteine through the conserved F or W. A D gene is named only where the DNA matches it firmly.

d_call | v_call | cdr3_aa
TRBD1 | TRBV7-9 | CASSLERTGPYEQYF
. | TRBV7-9 | CSSSLLKGAATNEKLFF
. | TRBV7-9 | CASSLRGSEDEQYF
. | TRBV21-1 | CASSKRVVGQINSNQPQHF
. | TRBV5-6 | CASSLGQRSSYNSPLHF
TRBD1 | TRBV30 | CAWSRQGPQWGYTF
. | TRBV4-1 | CASSQDLAGYTF
. | TRBV4-1 | CASSQDLALTDTQYF
. | TRBV7-9 | CASSSRGHHNEQFF
. | TRBV14 | CASSQGHTIYF
TRBD2 | TRBV29-1 | CSVDLREFSYNEQFF
TRBD1 | TRBV9 | CASSAAIGGRRSFF
TRBD2 | TRBV7-9 | CASSLAREIYYNEQFF
TRBD2 | TRBV9 | CASSPGSGVTDTQYF
. | TRBV7-6 | CASSLDAGADEQYF
. | TRBV5-1 | CASSPITGSQETQYF
. | TRBV18 | CASSLGTAEWEAFF
. | TRBV11-2 | CASSLVPDTEAFF
TRBD2 | TRBV5-1 | CASSSPHSGGTLGEQYF
. | TRBV9 | CASLPPPTGNTEAFF
. | TRBV2 | CASARDTSYEQYF
TRBD1 | TRBV9 | CASSTGQNYGYTF
. | TRBV25-1 | CASSESRAGETQYF
. | TRBV7-2 | CASSLDDRSGNTIYF
. | TRBV6-5 | CASSYLTRVGHGYTF
TRBD1 | TRBV6-4 | CASSETGGAEKLFF
. | TRBV5-5 | CASSLGRQPQNEKLFF
. | TRBV6-5 | CASSGERAEAFF
. | TRBV11-2 | CASSLEGTGFSSGYTF
TRBD2 | TRBV5-4 | CASSPAGLRNEQFF
. | TRBV4-1 | CASSLPVGAGFNGELFF
. | TRBV7-9 | CASSGGATRTDTQYF
. | TRBV4-1 | CASSQGGRESTEGYTF
. | TRBV4-1 | CASSQDWGGTLTQYF
. | TRBV9 | CASSVGTIPNQPQHF
TRBD1 | TRBV5-1 | CASSGGTANSPLHF
. | TRBV29-1 | CSVDTGLTEAFF
. | TRBV28 | CASSLVGYEQYF
. | TRBV27 | CASSREISGLYEQYF
. | TRBV6-5 | CASSQQGPGGNTIYF
. | TRBV6-1 | CASRRQVNTEAFF
TRBD1 | TRBV5-1 | CASSFDRGKHEQYF
. | TRBV5-1 | CASSLVGAFATNEKLFF
. | TRBV7-9 | CASSNRETSSYNEQFF
. | TRBV7-2 | CASSLDSPFYEQYF
TRBD2 | TRBV5-6 | CASSLSSGFYNEQFF
. | TRBV2 | CASSTGKTGELFF
TRBD2 | TRBV4-1 | CASSRLLGLAGSYEQYF
TRBD1 | TRBV5-1 | CASSFQGALMETQYF
TRBD1 | TRBV5-1 | CASSLTPRGQTEAFF
TRBD1 | TRBV7-3 | CASSLTSGGGYTF
. | TRBV2 | CASSEAFGGTEAFF
. | TRBV5-1 | CASRPTPTGRSSYEQYF